This paragraph covers one T cell receptor (beta chain) sequence. The target antigen is unknown. This record comes from a study of shared clonotypes between healthy human individuals. Study-wide background: Per donor, three plates held CD4 naive cells, three held CD4 memory, two held CD8 naive and one held CD8 memory. Study results and limitations: The study found lower generation probabilities in non-shared clonotypes than in those shared by all four donors. Memory subsets generally showed smaller estimated richness than naive subsets did.

The method was immunoSEQ multiplex PCR; TCRdb's version includes in-frame clones alone and lacks a portion of them. The sample includes 2 million to 3 million clones, 93% of them seen just once. Splitting the CD4+ cells yielded a CD45RA+ naive subset and a CD45RA-negative memory subset. Germline values: CDR1 SGHNT, CDR2 YYREEE (reference sequence). Between the trimmed V and J ends, which lost 4 bases and 0 bases, there was a span of 13 bases. This CDR3 contains 16 residues. The rearrangement uses TRBV5-4 and TRBJ1-4, with D possibly TRBD1 on 6 matching bases. Sequencing was performed on naive CD4+ T cells from PBMCs. Subset denoted: CD45RA+ positively selected. The receptor's source is a young man in good health. Some clones in this sample may be carry-over from other donors' samples. In nucleotides, the CDR3 is TGTGCCAGCAGCCAGGGACAAGCCCCAACTAATGAAAAACTGTTTTTT. This codes for CASSQGQAPTNEKLFF.